The 24 T cell receptor beta chains listed next were all sequenced from one sample in a study of CD8+CD57+ T cells in acquired aplastic anemia. CDR3 and TCR beta VDJ profiling relied on a genomic DNA template. TCRdb fed the reads into MiXCR, producing one record per CDR3 protein. The profile covers a few hundred thousand distinct CDR3 sequences, with just under 70% appearing a single time and 3% to 4.5% taken by the ten largest. Sequencing was carried out using sorted CD4+, CD8+, or CD8+CD57+ T cells (not recorded which) from PBMCs. The receptors originated from a human donor in good health, serving as a control.

This clonotype showed up just once. CDR3 nucleotides: TGTGCCATCTGTGTCGTGGGAGCCAATGAGCAGTTCTTC. Protein product: CAICVVGANEQFF. The rearrangement joins TRBV10-3 to TRBJ2-1, with a possible D match to TRBD2 (5 bases). V lost 8 bases to trimming and J lost 6 bases, with 14 bases between them. Germline values: CDR1 ENHRY, CDR2 SYGVKD. This CDR3 has 13 residues.

The CDR3 coding sequence is TGTGCCAGCAGCCACCCACAGGGAGCAGCTTTCTTT. As protein: CASSHPQGAAFF. The chain carries TRBV7-9 and TRBJ1-1; TRBD1 is a possible D gene (6 bases). The CDR3 runs to 12 residues. Trimming shortened V by 5 bases and J by 10 bases, and 14 bases separated the two germline ends. Germline values: CDR1 SEHNR, CDR2 FQNEAQ (reference sequence).

As to this clonotype: No conserved phenylalanine or tryptophan ends this CDR3, so it is likely a read error. It is unclear where the CDR3 begins or ends on the DNA, so no DNA is shown, and the CDR3 is as TCRdb lists it. This sequence joins TRBV7-6 and TRBJ1-6; the D segment call TRBD1 is taken from the table without a DNA check. Germline CDR1 SGHVS, CDR2 FNYEAQ. The CDR3 region is 8 residues in length, termini included. The CDR3: CASSGRGS.

The CDR3 nucleotides read TGCAGTGCCCGGGACAACTCTAACTATGACGAGCAGTACTTC. This sequence encodes CSARDNSNYDEQYF. The rearrangement links TRBV20-1 to TRBJ2-7; D might be TRBD1 (6 bases). Trimming removed 6 bases at V and 5 bases at J, with 20 bases between. Germline V CDR1 and CDR2: DFQATT, SNEGSKA (reference sequence). This CDR3 has 14 amino acids.

With regard to this clonotype: Its ends do not fully match the called genes, so a read error is possible. The J gene is TRBJ1-5, the V gene TRBV7-9; D not resolved. Germline V lookup: CDR1 SEHNR, CDR2 FQNEAQ (reference sequence). This CDR3 is 16 amino acids long. The DNA for the CDR3 is TGTGCCAGCAGACTTTTAGGTGAGAGGGCGAATCAACCCCAGCATTTT. It yields the protein CASRLLGERANQPQHF.

This clonotype was picked up many times. This chain uses TRBV6-5 with TRBJ2-7; TRBD1 or TRBD2 may be the D gene (7 bases each). The germline V and J ends were trimmed by 6 bases and 0 bases, with 12 bases remaining between them. Germline lookup yields CDR1 MNHEY and CDR2 SVGAGI. This CDR3 region has 14 residues. CDR3 DNA sequence: TGTGCCAGCAGACCAGGGGGGGGCTCCTACGAGCAGTACTTC. Translation gives CASRPGGGSYEQYF.

Concerning this clonotype: Here the CDR3 omits its conserved ending phenylalanine or tryptophan, so a read error is the likely source. No DNA is shown, since the ends of the CDR3 on it are uncertain; the CDR3 is the one TCRdb lists. The chain combines TRBV7-2 with TRBJ1-1; the table's D call, TRBD1, was not checked against the DNA. Per the germline V gene, CDR1 is SGHTA and CDR2 is FQGNSA. The CDR3 adds up to 13 amino acids, both ends counted. This chain's CDR3 is CASSLVTGSYDYQ.

Worth noting for this clonotype: At one boundary the junction diverges from the germline segment, which might be a read error. This chain links TRBV2 with TRBJ2-3; D call uncertain. The CDR3 has 13 amino acids. Per the germline V gene, CDR1 is SNHLY and CDR2 is FYNNEI. The CDR3 reads CASSSDGADTLYF. For the CDR3, the DNA is TGTGCCAGCAGCAGTGATGGCGCAGACACGCTGTATTTT.

At least ten counts were recorded for this clonotype. The chain uses TRBV5-1 and TRBJ1-1; the D is unclear. V shed 3 bases and J shed 1 base, with 10 bases lying between them. The CDR3 loop spans 14 amino acids. CDR1 SGHRS and CDR2 YFSETQ come from the germline V gene. The CDR3 spells CASSSLRANTEAFF. In DNA form, the CDR3 reads TGCGCCAGCAGCTCCCTTCGGGCGAACACTGAAGCTTTCTTT. Full variable domain (remainder filled in from reference TRBV5-1 and TRBJ1-1): KAGVTQTPRYLIKTRGQQVTLSCSPISGHRSVSWYQQTPGQGLQFLFEYFSETQRNKGNFPGRFSGRQFSNSRSEMNVSTLELGDSALYLCASSSLRANTEAFFGQGTRLTVV.

This clonotype appeared once. The rearrangement uses TRBV20-1 and TRBJ1-3; D not resolved. V was clipped by 1 base and J by 10 bases, with 17 bases between them. There are 14 residues in the CDR3. The germline V gene has CDR1 DFQATT and CDR2 SNEGSKA (reference sequence). Written as DNA, the CDR3 is TGCAGTGCTAGAGGCGGGCAGTTAAATCAGACCATATATTTT. Protein: CSARGGQLNQTIYF.

A single count supports this clonotype. The CDR3 region is CAIGWGTGELFF. The CDR3 DNA sequence: TGCGCCATCGGGTGGGGAACCGGGGAGCTGTTTTTT. The gene calls are TRBV4-1 and TRBJ2-2; the D is unclear. The germline V gene encodes CDR1 MGHRA and CDR2 YSYEKL. This CDR3 comprises 12 residues. Trimming removed 10 bases at V and 5 bases at J, with 11 bases between.

Comments on this clonotype: One end of the junction is discordant with germline, which a read error may explain. The rearrangement uses TRBV25-1 and TRBJ2-7, with 8 bases fitting TRBD1. The CDR3 is 17 residues long. CDR1 and CDR2 (germline): MGHDK, SYGVNS. This CDR3 is CASSLNPGTGNNYEQYF. The DNA of the CDR3 is TGCGCCAGCAGCTTAAACCCCGGGACAGGCAATAACTACGAGCAGTACTTC.

This chain joins TRBV25-1 and TRBJ2-7; 9 bases align to TRBD1. V lost 3 bases to trimming and J lost 3 bases; unmatched junction nucleotides: 9. The germline CDR1 and CDR2 sequences are MGHDK and SYGVNS. CDR3 size: 16 residues. CDR3 sequence (DNA): TGTGCCAGCAGTGACCAGGGACAGGGCAGGAGCTACGAGCAGTACTTC. Translation gives CASSDQGQGRSYEQYF.

This clonotype came up a few times. This CDR3 is CASSPGDSSHGYTF. DNA for the CDR3: TGTGCCAGTAGCCCTGGGGACAGCTCTCATGGCTACACCTTC. This chain links TRBV19 with TRBJ1-2, with 7 bases matching TRBD1. Germline V gives CDR1 LNHDA, CDR2 SQIVND (reference sequence). The CDR3 spans 14 residues. The V and J ends lost 6 bases and 6 bases, in that order; junction bases with no gene match: 10.

This clonotype has only one observation. The chain employs TRBV7-3 and TRBJ1-5; D is undetermined. V dropped 6 bases and J dropped 15 bases, with 21 bases sitting between them. Germline CDR1 reads SGHTA; CDR2 reads FQGTGA. The CDR3 covers 13 residues. CDR3 amino acids: CASSCSSSQARHF. The CDR3 bases are TGTGCCAGCAGTTGTAGTAGCAGTCAGGCGCGGCATTTT.

The chain uses TRBV24-1 and TRBJ1-5; the match to TRBD1 covers 8 bases. This CDR3 contains 14 residues. CDR1 KGHDR and CDR2 SFDVKD come from the germline V gene. J was trimmed by 7 bases and V by 7 bases; bases with no gene match: 8. The CDR3 region is CATSPGQGRQPQHF. The CDR3 DNA follows: TGTGCCACCAGCCCCGGACAGGGCCGCCAGCCCCAGCATTTT.

V and J are TRBV25-1 and TRBJ1-4, with D possibly being TRBD1 (6 bases). CDR1 MGHDK and CDR2 SYGVNS come from the germline V gene. This CDR3 is 15 amino acids long. Trimming left V 5 bases short and J 10 bases short, with 20 bases between. The CDR3 region is CASSRDGSLRGKLFF. The CDR3 bases are TGTGCCAGCAGTCGAGATGGATCTCTCAGGGGAAAACTGTTTTTT.

This clonotype was counted a single time. The genes are TRBV29-1 and TRBJ2-1, with TRBD2 as a possible D gene (6 bases). V was clipped by 0 bases and J by 5 bases, with 17 bases between them. Germline V gene lookup returns CDR1 SQVTM and CDR2 ANQGSEA. CDR3 size: 16 residues. CDR3 sequence (DNA): TGCAGCGTTGAAGACCGGGGGAAACGGATTGACAATGAGCAGTTCTTC. Residues: CSVEDRGKRIDNEQFF.

The J gene is TRBJ2-1, the V gene TRBV20-1; perhaps TRBD2 as D (6 bases). The CDR3 is 13 residues long. V dropped 3 bases and J dropped 2 bases, with 8 bases sitting between them. Per germline, CDR1 DFQATT and CDR2 SNEGSKA (reference sequence). DNA for the CDR3: TGCAGTGCTAGCGGGGGTCCCTACAATGAGCAGTTCTTC. Its protein product is CSASGGPYNEQFF.

This clonotype has a count of ten or more. With a much larger clone just one base away, this may be a read error. CDR3 region: CASTKTYTEASF. The CDR3, as DNA: TGTGCCAGCACCAAAACCTACACTGAAGCTTCCTTT. V is TRBV7-8 and J is TRBJ1-1; D not resolved. Germline CDR1 SGHVS, CDR2 FQNEAQ. The CDR3 runs to 12 residues.

As concerns this clonotype: A read error may account for a junction end that differs from germline. The chain recombines TRBV9 with TRBJ2-2; TRBD2 might be the D (6 bases). The CDR3 totals 18 residues. Germline V CDR1 and CDR2: SGDLS, YYNGEE. CDR3 residues: CASSSGPGGSTNSGELFF. The CDR3 DNA is TGTGCCAGCAGCTCAGGGCCCGGGGGTAGCACGAACTCCGGGGAGCTGTTTTTT.

Ten or more counts support this clonotype. The rearrangement joins TRBV9 to TRBJ2-3, with D unresolved. The CDR3 spans 15 residues. Germline CDR1 reads SGDLS; CDR2 reads YYNGEE. Trimming removed 0 bases from V and 1 base from J, with 9 bases in between. The CDR3 spells CASSVGQVGTDTQYF. CDR3 in DNA: TGTGCCAGCAGCGTAGGGCAGGTTGGCACAGATACGCAGTATTTT. The full variable domain, in which reference TRBV9 and TRBJ2-3 provide the parts outside the CDR3, is DSGVTQTPKHLITATGQRVTLRCSPRSGDLSVYWYQQSLDQGLQFLIQYYNGEERAKGNILERFSAQQFPDLHSELNLSSLELGDSALYFCASSVGQVGTDTQYFGPGTRLTVL.

Comments on this clonotype: A read error is possible here, since a much larger clone lies one base away. The chain uses TRBV15 and TRBJ1-1; D is uncertain. CDR1 is LNHNV, CDR2 YYDKDF, per germline (reference sequence). Trimming removed 5 bases from V and 0 bases from J, with 16 bases in between. The CDR3 spans 16 residues. CDR3 sequence: CATSLRRVFMNTEAFF. DNA of the CDR3: TGTGCCACCAGCTTACGTAGGGTTTTCATGAACACTGAAGCTTTCTTT. Variable domain in full (rest from reference TRBV15 and TRBJ1-1): DAMVIQNPRYQVTQFGKPVTLSCSQTLNHNVMYWYQQKSSQAPKLLFHYYDKDFNNEADTPDNFQSRRPNTSFCFLDIRSPGLGDTAMYLCATSLRRVFMNTEAFFGQGTRLTVV.

The J gene is TRBJ1-2, the V gene TRBV9; D unresolved. CDR3 size: 11 residues. Trimming took 0 bases from V and 6 from J, leaving 3 bases between them. Germline loops: CDR1 SGDLS, CDR2 YYNGEE. CDR3 sequence (DNA): TGTGCCAGCAGCGTAGGGGATGGCTACACCTTC. Amino acid sequence: CASSVGDGYTF.